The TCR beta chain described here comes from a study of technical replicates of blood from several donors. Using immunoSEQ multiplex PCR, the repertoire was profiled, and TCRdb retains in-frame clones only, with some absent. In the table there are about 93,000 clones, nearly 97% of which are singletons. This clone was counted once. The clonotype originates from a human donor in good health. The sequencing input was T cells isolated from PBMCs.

The CDR3: CASSIERESYGYTF. The DNA of the CDR3 is TGTGCCAGTAGTATTGAGAGGGAGAGCTATGGCTACACCTTC. V usage is TRBV19 and J usage is TRBJ1-2; no reliable D call. CDR1 LNHDA and CDR2 SQIVND come from the germline V gene (reference sequence). With 3 bases removed from V and 4 bases from J, the gap between germline ends came to 12 bases. This CDR3 region has 14 residues.